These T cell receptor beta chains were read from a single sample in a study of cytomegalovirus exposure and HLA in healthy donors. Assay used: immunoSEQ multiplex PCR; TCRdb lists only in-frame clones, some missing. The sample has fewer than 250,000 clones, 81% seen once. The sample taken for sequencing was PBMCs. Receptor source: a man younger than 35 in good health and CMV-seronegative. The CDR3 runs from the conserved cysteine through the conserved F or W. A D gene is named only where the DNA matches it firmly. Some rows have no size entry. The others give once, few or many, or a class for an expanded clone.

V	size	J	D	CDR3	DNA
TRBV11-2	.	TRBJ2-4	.	CASSRVGLAKNIQYF	TGTGCCAGCAGCAGAGTCGGACTGGCCAAAAACATTCAGTACTTC
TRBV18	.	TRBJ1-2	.	CASSQAGARSDYGYTF	TGTGCCAGCTCACAAGCAGGGGCCCGAAGTGACTATGGCTACACCTTC
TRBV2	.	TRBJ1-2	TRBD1	CARGQGNYGYTF	TGTGCCAGGGGACAGGGTAACTATGGCTACACCTTC
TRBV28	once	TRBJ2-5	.	CASSLPLGGRDQTQYF	TGTGCCAGCAGTTTACCCCTCGGGGGGCGGGATCAGACCCAGTACTTC
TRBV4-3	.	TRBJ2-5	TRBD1	CASSQETGQGNWVQETQYF	TGCGCCAGCAGCCAGGAAACGGGACAGGGAAATTGGGTCCAAGAGACCCAGTACTTC
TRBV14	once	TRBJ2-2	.	CASSLDFNTGELFF	TGTGCCAGCAGCCTGGACTTCAACACCGGGGAGCTGTTTTTT
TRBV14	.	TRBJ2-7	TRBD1	CASSLTGYRGRGEQYF	TGTGCCAGCAGCCTGACGGGCTACAGGGGGCGCGGCGAGCAGTACTTC
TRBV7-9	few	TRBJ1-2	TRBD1	CASSLPGQGYLLVGYTF	TGTGCCAGCAGCCTCCCGGGACAGGGATACTTACTCGTTGGCTACACCTTC
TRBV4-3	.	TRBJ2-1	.	CASSQDGPGTYNEQFF	TGCGCCAGCAGCCAAGATGGCCCGGGAACCTACAATGAGCAGTTCTTC
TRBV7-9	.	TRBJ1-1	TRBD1	CSSSDRVPEAFF	TGTTCCAGCAGCGACAGGGTACCTGAAGCTTTCTTT
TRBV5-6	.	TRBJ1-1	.	CASSLARGEAFF	TGTGCCAGCAGCTTGGCCAGGGGTGAGGCTTTCTTT
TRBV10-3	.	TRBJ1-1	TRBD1	CAIGQGAREAFF	TGTGCCATCGGACAGGGGGCCCGCGAAGCTTTCTTT
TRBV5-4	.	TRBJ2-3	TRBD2	CASSSTRGGAPDTQYF	TGTGCCAGCAGCTCCACTCGCGGGGGGGCCCCAGATACGCAGTATTTT
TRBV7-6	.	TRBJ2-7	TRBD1	CASSLGTGVSEQYF	TGTGCCAGCAGCTTAGGGACAGGGGTCTCCGAGCAGTACTTC
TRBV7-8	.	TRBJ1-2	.	CASSLTMTAGYTF	TGTGCCAGCAGCTTAACTATGACAGCCGGCTACACCTTC
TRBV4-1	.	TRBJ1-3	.	CASSSGGGSRNTIYF	TGCGCCAGCAGCTCCGGGGGAGGGAGCAGGAACACCATATATTTT
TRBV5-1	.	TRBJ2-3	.	CASSFVGVGGDTQYF	TGCGCCAGCAGCTTCGTGGGGGTAGGGGGAGATACGCAGTATTTT
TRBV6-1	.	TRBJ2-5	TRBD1	CASSGQGWDQETQYF	TGTGCCAGCAGTGGACAGGGGTGGGACCAAGAGACCCAGTACTTC
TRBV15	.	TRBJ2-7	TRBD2	CATGLAGVSYEQYF	TGTGCCACCGGACTAGCGGGGGTTTCCTACGAGCAGTACTTC
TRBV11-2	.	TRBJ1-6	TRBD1	CASSLGTGNSPLHF	TGTGCTAGCAGCTTAGGGACAGGGAATTCACCCCTCCACTTT
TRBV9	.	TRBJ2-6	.	CASSRQGGSGANVLTF	TGTGCCAGCAGCAGACAGGGAGGCTCTGGGGCCAACGTCCTGACTTTC
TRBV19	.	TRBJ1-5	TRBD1	CASTTGTGWDQPQHF	TGTGCCAGTACCACAGGGACAGGGTGGGATCAGCCCCAGCATTTT
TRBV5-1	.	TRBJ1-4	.	CASSLAPGREYEKLFF	TGCGCCAGCAGCTTGGCGCCGGGCAGGGAATATGAAAAACTGTTTTTT
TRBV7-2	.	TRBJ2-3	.	CASSPRGGESFGTQYF	TGTGCCAGCAGCCCCCGGGGCGGGGAGTCCTTTGGTACGCAGTATTTT
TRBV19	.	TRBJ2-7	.	CASSSGGHNRTSYEQYF	TGTGCCAGTAGTTCGGGTGGTCACAACCGTACCTCCTACGAGCAGTACTTC
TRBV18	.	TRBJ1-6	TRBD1	CASSGTGTVLRGSPLHF	TGTGCCAGCTCAGGAACCGGGACAGTACTACGAGGTTCACCCCTCCACTTT
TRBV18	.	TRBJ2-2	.	CASSPWTDSTGELFF	TGTGCCAGCTCACCCTGGACAGATAGCACCGGGGAGCTGTTTTTT
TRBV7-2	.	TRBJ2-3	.	CASSLAGMRGTSTDTQYF	TGTGCCAGCAGCTTAGCCGGTATGCGGGGAACAAGCACAGATACGCAGTATTTT
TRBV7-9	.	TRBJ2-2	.	CASIQSQRKAREELFF	TGTGCCAGCATCCAGTCCCAGAGGAAGGCCAGGGAGGAGCTGTTTTTT
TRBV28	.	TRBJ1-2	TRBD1	CASSLSGTGIYGYTF	TGTGCCAGCAGTTTAAGTGGGACAGGGATCTATGGCTACACCTTC
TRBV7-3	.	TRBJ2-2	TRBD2	CASSLRPEGFGREAPGELFF	TGTGCCAGCAGCTTACGTCCTGAGGGTTTTGGGCGGGAGGCTCCAGGGGAGCTGTTTTTT
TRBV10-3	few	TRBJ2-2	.	CATSPVGANTGELFF	TGTGCCACCTCTCCAGTGGGCGCGAACACCGGGGAGCTGTTTTTT
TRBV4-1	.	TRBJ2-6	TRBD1	CASSQETGAGANVLTF	TGCGCCAGCAGCCAAGAGACAGGGGCCGGGGCCAACGTCCTGACTTTC
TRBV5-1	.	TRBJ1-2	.	CASSLGGTEYGYTF	TGCGCCAGCAGCTTGGGAGGGACTGAGTATGGCTACACCTTC
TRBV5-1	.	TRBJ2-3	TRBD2	CASSFKPTSGGTDTQYF	TGCGCCAGCAGCTTTAAACCAACTAGCGGGGGCACAGATACGCAGTATTTT
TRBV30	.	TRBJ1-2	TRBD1	CAWSRDRTGYGYTF	TGTGCCTGGAGTAGGGACAGAACTGGCTATGGCTACACCTTC
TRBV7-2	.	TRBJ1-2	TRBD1	CASSFDTGASGYTF	TGTGCCAGCAGCTTTGACACAGGGGCCTCGGGCTACACCTTC
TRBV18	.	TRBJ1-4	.	CASSQQGATNEKLFF	TGTGCCAGCTCACAACAGGGTGCAACTAATGAAAAACTGTTTTTT
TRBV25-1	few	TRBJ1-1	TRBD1	CASSKGQTNTEAFF	TGTGCCAGCAGTAAGGGACAGACGAACACTGAAGCTTTCTTT
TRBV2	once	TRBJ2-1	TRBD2	CASSLSGSAYNEQFF	TGTGCCAGCAGTTTGAGCGGGAGCGCCTACAATGAGCAGTTCTTC
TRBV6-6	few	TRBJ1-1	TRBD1	CASSTRDSTFTAFF	TGTGCCAGCAGTACTCGGGACAGCACCTTTACAGCTTTCTTT
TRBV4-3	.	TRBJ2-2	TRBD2	CASSQEAGVNTGELFF	TGCGCCAGCAGCCAAGAAGCGGGGGTGAACACCGGGGAGCTGTTTTTT
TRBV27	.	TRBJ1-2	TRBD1	CASSGAGGNSKGYTF	TGTGCCAGCAGTGGGGCAGGGGGTAATTCGAAGGGCTACACCTTC
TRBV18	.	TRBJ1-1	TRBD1	CASSTDRGTEAFF	TGTGCCAGCTCAACGGACAGGGGCACTGAAGCTTTCTTT
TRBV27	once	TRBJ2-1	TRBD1	CASSFGQGGGNEQFF	TGTGCCAGCAGTTTCGGACAGGGTGGGGGCAATGAGCAGTTCTTC
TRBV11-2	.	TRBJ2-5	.	CASSVNPRGTGETQYF	TGTGCCAGCAGCGTGAACCCGAGGGGGACGGGAGAGACCCAGTACTTC
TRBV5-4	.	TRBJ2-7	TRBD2	CASSFSGRSRYEQYF	TGTGCCAGCAGCTTTAGCGGGAGAAGTCGGTACGAGCAGTACTTC
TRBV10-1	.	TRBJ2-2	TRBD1	CASSESGTGPGELFF	TGCGCCAGCAGTGAGTCCGGGACAGGGCCCGGGGAGCTGTTTTTT
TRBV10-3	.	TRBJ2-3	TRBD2	CAITSGSTDTQYF	TGTGCCATCACTAGCGGGAGCACAGATACGCAGTATTTT
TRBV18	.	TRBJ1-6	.	CASSASTGRNSPLHF	TGTGCCAGCTCGGCTTCGACAGGAAGAAATTCACCCCTCCACTTT
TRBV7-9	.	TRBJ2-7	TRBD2	CASSLDSGNYEQYF	TGTGCCAGCAGCTTGGATAGCGGGAACTACGAGCAGTACTTC
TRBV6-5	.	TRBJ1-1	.	CASSYKLKHTEAFF	TGTGCCAGCAGTTATAAGCTTAAGCACACTGAAGCTTTCTTT
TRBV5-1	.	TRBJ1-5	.	CASSPGVLSEQPQHF	TGCGCCAGCAGCCCGGGAGTGTTGTCGGAACAGCCCCAGCATTTT
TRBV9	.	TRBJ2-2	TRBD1	CASKTGQGGTGELFF	TGTGCCAGCAAGACCGGACAGGGTGGCACCGGGGAGCTGTTTTTT
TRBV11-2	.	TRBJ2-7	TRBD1	CASSLPAGTGPSYEQYF	TGTGCCAGCAGCTTACCAGCCGGGACAGGGCCTTCCTACGAGCAGTACTTC